The 7 T cell receptor beta chains listed next were all sequenced from one sample in a study of T cell responses to AZD1222 COVID-19 vaccine. The data were produced by immunoSEQ multiplex PCR, yet TCRdb's version contains in-frame clones alone and is incomplete. The sample carries under 150,000 clones, more than 70% recorded once. Sample: peripheral blood, taken 28 days after the second AZD1222 dose. Receptor source: an adult who received the AZD1222 COVID-19 vaccine.

This chain connects TRBV6-5 to TRBJ1-2; D call uncertain. Trimming took off 0 bases at V and 6 bases at J, with 14 bases between the two ends. Per the germline V gene, CDR1 is MNHEY and CDR2 is SVGAGI. The CDR3 runs 15 residues. The CDR3 nucleotides read TGTGCCAGCAGTTACTCGAATAGGGAACATGATGGCTACACCTTC. Protein: CASSYSNREHDGYTF.

The genes are TRBV3-1 (or the pseudogene TRBV3-2) and TRBJ1-1; tentatively, D is TRBD1 (5 bases). In germline, CDR1 is LGHDT, CDR2 YNNKEL (reference sequence). This CDR3 region has 12 residues. Trimming took off 3 bases at V and 6 bases at J, with 8 bases between the two ends. Here the CDR3 reads CASSHGGPEAFF. CDR3 in DNA: TGTGCCAGCAGCCACGGGGGTCCTGAAGCTTTCTTT.

J is TRBJ2-1 and V is TRBV7-9, with D perhaps matching TRBD2 (6 bases). This CDR3 region has 11 residues. CDR1 SEHNR and CDR2 FQNEAQ come from the germline V gene (reference sequence). With 5 bases removed from V and 8 bases from J, the gap between germline ends came to 7 bases. The CDR3 nucleotides read TGTGCCAGCAGCGGCGGGGATGAGCAGTTCTTC. This sequence encodes CASSGGDEQFF. Full variable domain (rest looked up from reference TRBV7-9 and TRBJ2-1): DTGVSQNPRHKITKRGQNVTFRCDPISEHNRLYWYRQTLGQGPEFLTYFQNEAQLEKSRLLSDRFSAERPKGSFSTLEIQRTEQGDSAMYLCASSGGDEQFFGPGTRLTVL.

Here the CDR3 reads CASSPYRGWDSNQPQHF. CDR3 in DNA: TGTGCCAGCAGCCCGTACAGGGGCTGGGATAGCAATCAGCCCCAGCATTTT. The V gene is TRBV7-9, the J gene TRBJ1-5; 7 bases match TRBD1. After removal of 5 bases from V and 0 bases from J, the junction contained 10 bases not matched to a gene. The CDR3 runs 17 residues. The germline CDR1 and CDR2 sequences are SEHNR and FQNEAQ (reference sequence).

As regards this clone: Other DNA sequences from this sample encode an identical CDR3 as well. The genes are TRBV10-3 and TRBJ1-1; tentative D call: TRBD1 (6 bases). Trimming pared 6 bases from V and 1 base from J, leaving 6 bases between. This CDR3 region has 12 residues. CDR1 is ENHRY, CDR2 SYGVKD, per germline. In nucleotides, the CDR3 is TGTGCCATCAGGACAGGGAACACTGAAGCTTTCTTT. It yields the protein CAIRTGNTEAFF.

The chain is built from TRBV5-1 and TRBJ1-5, with D perhaps matching TRBD1 (6 bases). There are 15 residues in the CDR3. The V end lost 5 bases, the J end lost 5 bases, and 17 bases lay between the germline ends. Looked up from germline, CDR1 is SGHRS and CDR2 is YFSETQ. The CDR3, as DNA: TGCGCCAGCAGACCAGGGGAGAGCGTTGATCAGCCCCAGCATTTT. It codes for CASRPGESVDQPQHF. Full variable domain (remainder filled in from reference TRBV5-1 and TRBJ1-5): KAGVTQTPRYLIKTRGQQVTLSCSPISGHRSVSWYQQTPGQGLQFLFEYFSETQRNKGNFPGRFSGRQFSNSRSEMNVSTLELGDSALYLCASRPGESVDQPQHFGDGTRLSIL.

This chain uses TRBV13 with TRBJ2-7; D is perhaps TRBD1 (6 bases). Looked up from germline, CDR1 is PRHDT and CDR2 is FYEKMQ (reference sequence). The CDR3 spans 12 residues. Trimming took 5 bases from V and 6 from J, leaving 11 bases between them. The CDR3 region is CASSVDRVEQYF. The DNA for the CDR3 is TGTGCCAGCAGCGTGGACAGAGTCGAGCAGTACTTC.